These T cell receptor beta chains were read from a single sample in a study of blood T cell repertoires in COVID-19. Method: immunoSEQ multiplex PCR; TCRdb's copy keeps in-frame clones and lacks some. The sample lists 150,000 or so clones, more than 70% occurring once. The source material was PBMCs or T cells enriched from blood (not recorded which). Every receptor here comes from a man aged 55 to 70 who had recovered from COVID-19. CDR3s include the opening cysteine and the closing phenylalanine or tryptophan. A D gene is named only where the DNA matches it firmly. A clone size is listed for some rows: how often the clone was seen (once, few, many), or a class if it is expanded.

- TRBJ1-2 - TRBV7-2 TGTGCCAGCAGCTTAGCCTTGGCGGAGAGCTCGGTTGGCTACACCTTC CASSLALAESSVGYTF
TRBD1 TRBJ1-5 - TRBV5-8 TGTGCCAGCAGCCCCCGGGACAGTGATGGACAGCCCCAGCATTTT CASSPRDSDGQPQHF
TRBD1 TRBJ1-6 - TRBV4-2 TGTGCCAGCAGCCAAGAGGGACAGGGGGGATATAATTCACCCCTCCACTTT CASSQEGQGGYNSPLHF
- TRBJ2-5 - TRBV5-1 TGCGCCAGCAGCTTCGCCGGACTAGGGGGTCAAGAGACCCAGTACTTC CASSFAGLGGQETQYF
- TRBJ2-2 - TRBV10-1 TGCGCCACAGCGATGACGCCCGGGGAGCTGTTTTTT CATAMTPGELFF
- TRBJ2-5 - TRBV5-1 TGCGCCAGCAGCCAAGGGGGAGCGACCCAGTACTTC CASSQGGATQYF
TRBD2 TRBJ2-4 - TRBV19 TGTGCCAGTAGTTCCGGCGGGAGAGGAGCCAAAAACATTCAGTACTTC CASSSGGRGAKNIQYF
TRBD1 TRBJ1-1 - TRBV5-1 TGCGCCAGCCAAGAGGCAGGGGGACCCTCTGAAGCTTTCTTT CASQEAGGPSEAFF
- TRBJ1-1 - TRBV5-8 TGTGCCAGCAGCTTGGGCAGGGTTAACACTGAAGCTTTCTTT CASSLGRVNTEAFF
- TRBJ1-1 - TRBV12-3/TRBV12-4 TGTGCCAGCAGCCAACTCCAGGGAACTGAAGCTTTCTTT CASSQLQGTEAFF
TRBD1 TRBJ1-1 - TRBV19 TGTGCCAGTAGTATGGGACAGGGGATCGGGGTCGTGAACACTGAAGCTTTCTTT CASSMGQGIGVVNTEAFF
TRBD1 TRBJ1-6 - TRBV7-3 TGTGCCAGCAGCTTACTGGGTAGGGGGCGAGCTAATTCACCCCTCCACTTT CASSLLGRGRANSPLHF
- TRBJ2-3 - TRBV7-3 TGTGCCAGCAGCTTAAGTAGGGGCGGGGGCAGAGATACGCAGTATTTT CASSLSRGGGRDTQYF
TRBD1 TRBJ1-1 - TRBV14 TGTGCCAGCAGCCCCTCGACAGGGGGCAACACTGAAGCTTTCTTT CASSPSTGGNTEAFF
TRBD1 TRBJ2-3 - TRBV10-3 TGTGCCATCACCGCACAGGGGCCGGGCACAGATACGCAGTATTTT CAITAQGPGTDTQYF
- TRBJ2-5 - TRBV28 TGTGCCAGCATGGAGGGAGGAGAGACCCAGTACTTC CASMEGGETQYF
- TRBJ1-1 - TRBV2 TGTGCCAGCAGTGAAGCTTTGACAGGCACTGAAGCTTTCTTT CASSEALTGTEAFF
- TRBJ2-7 - TRBV6-5 TGCGCCGGGGCAGGCGGTTGCGAGCAGTACTTC CAGAGGCEQYF
- TRBJ1-1 - TRBV10-3 TGTGCCATCAGTACTCCACAGGGTAACACTGAAGCTTTCTTT CAISTPQGNTEAFF
TRBD2 TRBJ2-7 - TRBV5-1 TGCGCCAGCAGCTTGGCGCGCGGGAGCTACGAGCAGTACTTC CASSLARGSYEQYF
TRBD2 TRBJ2-5 once TRBV3-1/TRBV3-2 TGTGCCAGCAGCCAGACTAGCGGGGGGTTCCAAGAGACCCAGTACTTC CASSQTSGGFQETQYF
- TRBJ2-7 once TRBV5-4 TGTGCCAGCAGCGCGGGACCAGACTACGAGCAGTACTTC CASSAGPDYEQYF
- TRBJ1-5 - TRBV2 TGTGCCAGCAGTCCGGGTCTCGGGGATCAGCCCCAGCATTTT CASSPGLGDQPQHF
TRBD2 TRBJ2-5 - TRBV24-1 TGTGCCTCCGATCAGCGGGAGCAGAAAGAGACCCAGTACTTC CASDQREQKETQYF
- TRBJ2-1 few TRBV24-1 TGTGCCACCAGTGACCCTGCGGGGCGATCCTACAATGAGCAGTTCTTC CATSDPAGRSYNEQFF
TRBD1 TRBJ1-4 once TRBV28 TGTGCCAGCCAGGGGGCGAGGGTTGAAAAACTGTTTTTT CASQGARVEKLFF
TRBD1 TRBJ2-3 - TRBV9 TGTGCCAGCAGCGTAGAGGGACAGGGGGCAAATACGCAGTATTTT CASSVEGQGANTQYF
- TRBJ2-1 - TRBV9 TGTGCCAGCAGCGTAGAAATAGCGGAGTACAATGAGCAGTTCTTC CASSVEIAEYNEQFF
- TRBJ2-1 - TRBV5-1 TGCGCCAGCAGCTTTGGTAGGGCGGGGATTTACAATGAGCAGTTCTTC CASSFGRAGIYNEQFF
TRBD1 TRBJ1-1 - TRBV10-1 TGCGCCAGCAGTGAGTCGGGACAGGGGGAGAAGAACACTGAAGCTTTCTTT CASSESGQGEKNTEAFF
TRBD2 TRBJ2-2 - TRBV11-2 TGTGCCAGCAGCTTCCCGTTAGCGGGGGCCGAGCTGTTTTTT CASSFPLAGAELFF
TRBD1 TRBJ1-5 - TRBV7-9 TGTGCCAGCAGCTTAGCGACAGGGATGGGAAGCAATCAGCCCCAGCATTTT CASSLATGMGSNQPQHF
TRBD1 TRBJ1-5 - TRBV19 TGTGCCAGTAGTATTTTCGACAGGGTCCTAGGACAGCCCCAGCATTTT CASSIFDRVLGQPQHF
TRBD1 TRBJ2-5 - TRBV7-9 TGTGCCAGCAGCCGGGACAGGGGACAAGAGACCCAGTACTTC CASSRDRGQETQYF
- TRBJ1-1 - TRBV21-1 TGTGCCAGCAGCTCCGCACCCCGCTGGGACAGGGAATTGAACACTGAAGCTTTCTTT CASSSAPRWDRELNTEAFF
- TRBJ1-2 - TRBV27 TGTGCCAGCAGTTTATCGGAGGCCTCGGGCTACACCTTC CASSLSEASGYTF
- TRBJ1-1 - TRBV5-1 TGCGCCAGCAGCACGGGTCGGCAGCTCAACACTGAAGCTTTCTTT CASSTGRQLNTEAFF
- TRBJ2-5 - TRBV7-6 TGTGCCAGCAGCTTAGGGATACAGCGGGAGACCCAGTACTTC CASSLGIQRETQYF
- TRBJ2-7 many TRBV27 TGTGCCAGCAGTTTGAGGGGGGGCATAGCCTACGAGCAGTACTTC CASSLRGGIAYEQYF
TRBD1 TRBJ2-7 - TRBV6-1 TGTGCCAGCAGTGATTCGGACAGGGATTACGAGCAGTACTTC CASSDSDRDYEQYF
- TRBJ1-2 - TRBV29-1 TGCAGCGTTGAAACGGCTGGGGGCTTCTATGGCTACACCTTC CSVETAGGFYGYTF
TRBD2 TRBJ2-3 - TRBV7-6 TGTGCCAGCAGCTCCGGGACTACCCGCCTAGGAGCGCAGTATTTT CASSSGTTRLGAQYF
TRBD1 TRBJ2-5 - TRBV15 TGTGCCACCAGCTTAGAAAGGCCCGGACAGGTCCAAGAGACCCAGTACTTC CATSLERPGQVQETQYF
- TRBJ2-7 once TRBV5-1 TGCGCCAGCAGCTTGGACTTTTACGAGCAGTACTTC CASSLDFYEQYF
- TRBJ1-3 - TRBV12-3/TRBV12-4 TGTGCCAGCAGCCTCTCTGGAAACACCATATATTTT CASSLSGNTIYF
- TRBJ2-1 - TRBV5-8 TGTGCCAGCAGCTTGCCGGCAGGGATCTCCTACAATGAGCAGTTCTTC CASSLPAGISYNEQFF
TRBD1 TRBJ1-1 - TRBV14 TGTGCCAGCAGCCTGCGGACAGGGAGGGTCACTGAAGCTTTCTTT CASSLRTGRVTEAFF
TRBD2 TRBJ2-1 few TRBV15 TGTGCCACCAGCAGCGAGCGGGGGCTAAACAATGAGCAGTTCTTC CATSSERGLNNEQFF
- TRBJ1-5 - TRBV9 TGTGCCAGCAGCGCGGGGAGAGGGTCTCAGCCCCAGCATTTT CASSAGRGSQPQHF
TRBD2 TRBJ2-1 - TRBV5-1 TGCGCCAGCAGTAGGGTAGCGGGAGTCGATGAGCAGTTCTTC CASSRVAGVDEQFF
- TRBJ1-4 - TRBV7-6 TGTGCCAGCAGCTTATATGGGGGCGTTGGAGAAAAACTGTTTTTT CASSLYGGVGEKLFF
TRBD1 TRBJ2-1 - TRBV7-2 TGTGCCAGCAGCCCCTCACAGGGGGCATACAATGAGCAGTTCTTC CASSPSQGAYNEQFF
TRBD1 TRBJ1-2 - TRBV5-5 TGTGCCAGCAGCTCGGGACAGGTTTTTAACTATGGCTACACCTTC CASSSGQVFNYGYTF
TRBD1 TRBJ1-1 - TRBV3-1/TRBV3-2 TGTGCCAGCAGCTCTCCGGGACAGGAGGCTAGGAGCACTGAAGCTTTCTTT CASSSPGQEARSTEAFF
TRBD1 TRBJ1-1 - TRBV5-6 TGTGCCAGCAGCTTTGGGACAGGGATCACTGAAGCTTTCTTT CASSFGTGITEAFF